Below, 14 T cell receptor beta chains from the same sample are listed, as sequenced in a study of T cell responses to AZD1222 COVID-19 vaccine. Profiling relied on immunoSEQ multiplex PCR, and the TCRdb table lists in-frame clones only, not all of them. This sample has roughly 51,000 clones; more than 70% occur once, and the top ten carry around 13%. This specimen was peripheral blood, taken 28 days after the second AZD1222 dose. Receptors originate from an adult who received the AZD1222 COVID-19 vaccine.

The gene calls are TRBV25-1 and TRBJ1-6, with D unclear. Germline CDR1 and CDR2: MGHDK and SYGVNS. The CDR3 sequence is 15 residues long. Trimming removed 1 base from V and 7 bases from J, with 11 bases in between. The CDR3 reads CASSESGFGNSPLHF. Written as DNA, the CDR3 is TGTGCCAGCAGTGAATCTGGGTTCGGCAATTCACCCCTCCACTTT.

The chain uses TRBV7-2 and TRBJ2-7; 10 nucleotides agree with TRBD2. V shed 5 bases and J 4 bases; nucleotides not matched to a gene: 11. The CDR3 contains 16 residues. Looked up from germline, CDR1 is SGHTA and CDR2 is FQGNSA. CDR3 in DNA: TGTGCCAGCAGCCCTGGACTAGCGGAAGCCCGGTACGAGCAGTACTTC. Amino acids: CASSPGLAEARYEQYF.

The chain couples TRBV27 to TRBJ2-3, with 9 bases identical to TRBD1. The CDR3 extends over 14 amino acids. Per the germline V gene, CDR1 is MNHEY and CDR2 is SMNVEV (reference sequence). With 6 bases clipped from V and 4 bases from J, the junction kept 5 bases outside the gene matches. CDR3: CASREDRGPDTQYF. DNA for the CDR3: TGTGCCAGCAGAGAGGACAGGGGCCCAGATACGCAGTATTTT.

The chain carries TRBV6-1 and TRBJ2-3, with TRBD2 identical over 11 bases. The CDR3 is 15 residues long. Trimming took 2 bases from V and 5 from J; bases not matched to a gene: 3. The germline V gene has CDR1 MNHNS and CDR2 SASEGT. The CDR3 region has the DNA TGTGCCAGCAGTGAATTACTAGCGGGAGAAGATACGCAGTATTTT. Translated: CASSELLAGEDTQYF.

The chain employs TRBV2 and TRBJ1-1; D unresolved. CDR3 length: 13 residues. In germline, CDR1 is SNHLY, CDR2 FYNNEI. V dropped 7 bases and J dropped 8 bases, with 17 bases sitting between them. Here the CDR3 reads CASTLAPRREAFF. The CDR3, as DNA: TGTGCCAGCACTCTCGCCCCCCGCAGGGAAGCTTTCTTT.

This chain connects TRBV6-5 to TRBJ2-7; 7 positions agree with TRBD1. There are 15 residues in the CDR3. The ends lost 5 bases at V and 0 bases at J; junction bases unmatched: 7. CDR1 MNHEY and CDR2 SVGAGI come from the germline V gene. The CDR3 loop reads CASSNGQAFSYEQYF. The CDR3, as DNA: TGTGCCAGCAGTAACGGACAGGCCTTCTCCTACGAGCAGTACTTC.

The genes are TRBV12-2 and TRBJ2-2; TRBD1 was called by the table and not checked on the DNA. TRBV12-2 is listed as a pseudogene. CDR3 length equals 17 residues. The CDR3 DNA sequence: TGTGCAAGTCGCTCCCCCCACAGGGCTAACCTCCCCGGGGAGCTGTTTTTT. This translates into CASRSPHRANLPGELFF.

The chain recombines TRBV27 with TRBJ2-3; 8 bases agree with TRBD2. CDR1 and CDR2 from the germline V gene are MNHEY and SMNVEV (reference sequence). J was trimmed by 2 bases and V by 5 bases; bases with no gene match: 6. CDR3 length equals 15 residues. The CDR3 nucleotides are TGTGCCAGCAGTCCGGTAGCGGGGCCCACAGATACGCAGTATTTT. It is translated as CASSPVAGPTDTQYF.

The V gene is TRBV28, the J gene TRBJ1-2; D possibly corresponds to TRBD1 (5 bases). Germline V gene data show CDR1 as MDHEN and CDR2 as SYDVKM. V was cut by 7 bases and J by 6 bases, with 18 bases left in between. This CDR3 region has 14 residues. This chain's CDR3 is CASISGAKDDGYTF. The CDR3 nucleotides are TGTGCCAGCATCTCCGGGGCGAAGGATGATGGCTACACCTTC.

V and J are TRBV5-1 and TRBJ1-2, with 10 bases identical to TRBD1. The CDR3 length is 14 residues. Germline V CDR1 and CDR2: SGHRS, YFSETQ. V shed 4 bases, J shed 2 bases, and the junction held 2 bases outside the gene matches. The CDR3 reads CASSPDRGNYGYTF. In DNA, the CDR3 is TGCGCCAGCAGCCCGGACAGGGGGAACTATGGCTACACCTTC.

The genes are TRBV18 and TRBJ1-3, with TRBD1 matching over 10 bases. Germline V gene sequence: CDR1 KGHSH, CDR2 LQKENI. V trimming: 4 bases; J trimming: 3 bases; junction bases outside the gene matches: 6. This CDR3 contains 16 residues. The CDR3 DNA reads as TGTGCCAGCTCACTACGGGACAGGGGAATTGGAAACACCATATATTTT. It specifies CASSLRDRGIGNTIYF.

The chain links TRBV19 to TRBJ2-1, with D unresolved. Germline values: CDR1 LNHDA, CDR2 SQIVND (reference sequence). Trimming removed 7 bases at V and 7 bases at J, with 11 bases between. The length of the CDR3 is 12 residues. CDR3 nucleotides: TGTGCCAGTACCTCTCGGTTTAATGAGCAGTTCTTC. Translation: CASTSRFNEQFF.

The gene calls are TRBV15 and TRBJ1-5, with D unresolved. The germline V gene has CDR1 LNHNV and CDR2 YYDKDF (reference sequence). There are 15 residues in the CDR3. Trimming cost V 0 bases and J 1 base, with 7 bases left between them. The CDR3, as DNA: TGTGCCACCAGCAGAGATCGGATAAGCAATCAGCCCCAGCATTTT. Its protein is CATSRDRISNQPQHF.

The chain recombines TRBV5-1 with TRBJ2-5; 8 bases line up with TRBD1. Per the germline V gene, CDR1 is SGHRS and CDR2 is YFSETQ. The CDR3 length is 14 residues. Trimming cost V 3 bases and J 4 bases; bases outside gene matches: 5. CDR3 residues: CASSSRTGRETQYF. CDR3 bases: TGCGCCAGCAGCTCGAGGACAGGGCGAGAGACCCAGTACTTC.